The 26 T cell receptor beta chains presented below share a single source sample, sequenced in a study of blood T cell repertoires in COVID-19. The table came from immunoSEQ multiplex PCR; TCRdb's copy has only in-frame clones and leaves some out. The sample carries 400,000 to 450,000 clones, 70% to 90% recorded once. The sequencing sample was made of peripheral blood. The receptors derive from a man between 18 and 29 years old with COVID-19, enrolled during active disease.

The CDR3, as DNA: TGTGCCAGCAGTTACTCGGGGAGTCAGCCCCAGCATTTT. It yields the protein CASSYSGSQPQHF. This chain uses TRBV6-5 with TRBJ1-5; D gene ambiguous. V was pared by 0 bases and J by 6 bases, with 6 bases between. Germline-derived CDR1 and CDR2 are MNHEY and SVGAGI. The CDR3 is 13 amino acids.

V usage is TRBV7-8 and J usage is TRBJ2-4, with unresolved D. The CDR3 runs 13 residues. V lost 4 bases to trimming and J lost 0 bases, with 4 bases between them. CDR1 and CDR2 (germline): SGHVS, FQNEAQ. CDR3 in amino acids: CASSSLAKNIQYF. The DNA of the CDR3 is TGTGCCAGCAGCTCTTTAGCCAAAAACATTCAGTACTTC.

The DNA of the CDR3 is TGTGCCAGTAGTGAGACAGGGGCAACTAATGAAAAACTGTTTTTT. This gives the protein CASSETGATNEKLFF. V and J are TRBV19 and TRBJ1-4, with 8 bases identical to TRBD1. V lost 5 bases and J lost 0; bases outside the gene matches: 2. From germline, CDR1 is LNHDA and CDR2 SQIVND (reference sequence). The CDR3 runs to 15 residues.

The chain has TRBV7-6 and TRBJ2-7; 9 positions agree with TRBD1. The CDR3 is 14 residues long. V lost 4 bases to trimming and J lost 6 bases; unmatched junction nucleotides: 7. Germline values: CDR1 SGHVS, CDR2 FNYEAQ. For the CDR3, the DNA is TGTGCCAGCAGCTACGGGACAGGGTCGAGCGAGCAGTACTTC. Encoded protein: CASSYGTGSSEQYF.

V is TRBV18 and J is TRBJ2-1; 8 bases fit TRBD1. Per germline, CDR1 KGHSH and CDR2 LQKENI. There are 15 residues in the CDR3. V lost 6 bases, J lost 7 bases, and 11 bases stayed unmatched. This CDR3 reads CASSTWDRSRNEQFF. For the CDR3, the DNA is TGTGCCAGCTCGACCTGGGACAGGAGTCGGAATGAGCAGTTCTTC. Full variable domain (missing parts from reference TRBV18 and TRBJ2-1): NAGVMQNPRHLVRRRGQEARLRCSPMKGHSHVYWYRQLPEEGLKFMVYLQKENIIDESGMPKERFSAEFPKEGPSILRIQQVVRGDSAAYFCASSTWDRSRNEQFFGPGTRLTVL.

This clone was detected a few times. J is TRBJ1-4 and V is TRBV4-2; 11 nucleotides agree with TRBD1. Losses at the gene ends were 4 bases for V and 7 bases for J; bases not matched to a gene: 2. Germline V gene sequence: CDR1 LGHNA, CDR2 YNFKEQ. CDR3 length: 14 residues. CDR3 sequence: CASSPGTGGEKLFF. The CDR3 DNA reads TGTGCCAGCAGCCCCGGGACAGGGGGTGAAAAACTGTTTTTT.

The chain employs TRBV19 and TRBJ2-7, with 9 bases that match TRBD1. The CDR3 spans 14 residues. V lost 7 bases, J lost 2 bases, and 6 bases stayed unmatched. Germline V gene sequence: CDR1 LNHDA, CDR2 SQIVND (reference sequence). CDR3 bases: TGTGCCAGTAACAACAGGGGGCCCCCCTACGAGCAGTACTTC. Protein sequence: CASNNRGPPYEQYF. The variable domain in full, with the rest retrieved from reference TRBV19 and TRBJ2-7, is DGGITQSPKYLFRKEGQNVTLSCEQNLNHDAMYWYRQDPGQGLRLIYYSQIVNDFQKGDIAEGYSVSREKKESFPLTVTSAQKNPTAFYLCASNNRGPPYEQYFGPGTRLTVT.

The V gene is TRBV29-1, the J gene TRBJ2-3, with unresolved D. CDR1 and CDR2 from the germline V gene are SQVTM and ANQGSEA. CDR3 size: 11 residues. V gave up 7 bases and J gave up 5 bases, with 10 bases separating them. The CDR3 DNA reads as TGCAGCGCTCGCTACGGAGATACGCAGTATTTT. It codes for CSARYGDTQYF.

The CDR3: CASSLQITDTQYF. The CDR3 nucleotides read TGTGCCAGCAGTTTGCAGATCACAGATACGCAGTATTTT. The rearrangement uses TRBV12-3 or TRBV12-4 and TRBJ2-3; D is uncertain. This CDR3 has 13 amino acids. Trimming took 3 bases from V and 2 from J, leaving 6 bases between them.

The V call is TRBV13, the J call TRBJ2-3, with D tentatively TRBD2 (6 bases). CDR1 PRHDT and CDR2 FYEKMQ come from the germline V gene (reference sequence). The CDR3 runs to 15 residues. Trimming cost V 3 bases and J 1 base, with 11 bases left between them. The CDR3 bases are TGTGCCAGCAGCTTTTCTAGCGCCGGCACAGATACGCAGTATTTT. It encodes CASSFSSAGTDTQYF.

This clone was found a few times. The chain recombines TRBV27 with TRBJ1-2; D gene ambiguous. The V gene's germline CDR1 is MNHEY and CDR2 SMNVEV (reference sequence). This CDR3 spans 14 amino acids. The V and J ends lost 2 bases and 3 bases respectively, with 10 bases between them. This chain's CDR3 is CASSLGQSYYGYTF. As DNA, the CDR3 is TGTGCCAGCAGTTTAGGGCAGTCGTACTATGGCTACACCTTC.

This rearrangement joins TRBV19 to TRBJ1-6; D call uncertain. From germline, CDR1 is LNHDA and CDR2 SQIVND (reference sequence). Trimming removed 2 bases at V and 9 bases at J, with 8 bases between. The CDR3 sequence is 13 residues long. CDR3 bases: TGTGCCAGTAGTATAAACAGTTTTTCACCCCTCCACTTT. Translating it yields CASSINSFSPLHF. Based on the CDR3 plus reference TRBV19 and TRBJ1-6, the full variable domain is DGGITQSPKYLFRKEGQNVTLSCEQNLNHDAMYWYRQDPGQGLRLIYYSQIVNDFQKGDIAEGYSVSREKKESFPLTVTSAQKNPTAFYLCASSINSFSPLHFGNGTRLTVT.

The chain combines TRBV7-3 with TRBJ2-5; tentative D call: TRBD2 (6 bases). Germline V gene lookup returns CDR1 SGHTA and CDR2 FQGTGA. The germline V and J ends were trimmed by 0 bases and 4 bases, with 6 bases remaining between them. The CDR3 consists of 13 residues. CDR3 sequence: CASSLTGGETQYF. As DNA, the CDR3 is TGTGCCAGCAGCTTAACGGGAGGAGAGACCCAGTACTTC.

The CDR3 nucleotides are TGTGCCACCCGGACTAGCGGGGGGGCCTGGGCCAAAAACATTCAGTACTTC. This translates into CATRTSGGAWAKNIQYF. This rearrangement joins TRBV24-1 to TRBJ2-4, with TRBD2 identical over 15 bases. Trimming took 9 bases from V and 1 from J; bases not matched to a gene: 6. The V gene's germline CDR1 is KGHDR and CDR2 SFDVKD. This CDR3 has 17 amino acids.

V usage is TRBV19 and J usage is TRBJ2-3, with 10 bases fitting TRBD2. This CDR3 region has 15 residues. CDR1 is LNHDA and CDR2 is SQIVND in the germline V gene (reference sequence). Trimming took 6 bases from V and 2 from J; bases not matched to a gene: 5. CDR3 DNA sequence: TGTGCCAGTAGCTCAACTAGCGGGAACACAGATACGCAGTATTTT. Its translation is CASSSTSGNTDTQYF.

CDR3 DNA: TGTGCCAGCAGGCTAGCGGACCAAGAGACCCAGTACTTC. This sequence encodes CASRLADQETQYF. J is TRBJ2-5 and V is TRBV3-1 (or the pseudogene TRBV3-2), with 7 bases fitting TRBD2. There are 13 residues in the CDR3. V lost 6 bases to trimming and J lost 0 bases; unmatched junction nucleotides: 1. The germline gives CDR1 LGHDT, CDR2 YNNKEL (reference sequence).

The chain employs TRBV9 and TRBJ1-3; D unresolved. Trimming took off 4 bases at V and 0 bases at J, with 11 bases between the two ends. The germline V gene encodes CDR1 SGDLS and CDR2 YYNGEE. The CDR3 has 15 residues. The CDR3 DNA sequence: TGTGCCAGCAGCCCCACCACGGTCTCTGGAAACACCATATATTTT. This gives the protein CASSPTTVSGNTIYF.

This chain uses TRBV19 with TRBJ1-2, with TRBD1 as a possible D gene (5 bases). V shed 3 bases and J shed 3 bases, with 11 bases lying between them. The germline V gene encodes CDR1 LNHDA and CDR2 SQIVND (reference sequence). The CDR3 contains 14 residues. The CDR3 sequence is CASSIRQPYYGYTF. DNA for the CDR3: TGTGCCAGTAGTATTCGACAGCCATACTATGGCTACACCTTC.

The rearrangement joins TRBV11-3 to TRBJ2-1; 10 bases are a match to TRBD2. Germline trimming cut 1 base from V and 5 bases from J; bases unmatched to any gene: 8. This CDR3 is 17 amino acids long. CDR1 SGHNT and CDR2 YENEEA come from the germline V gene. The CDR3 sequence: CASSLAGTSDLHNEQFF. The CDR3 nucleotides are TGTGCCAGCAGCTTAGCCGGGACTAGCGACCTCCACAATGAGCAGTTCTTC.

V and J are TRBV10-3 and TRBJ1-6, with D perhaps TRBD1 (6 bases). The CDR3 runs 14 residues. Germline CDR1 ENHRY, CDR2 SYGVKD. The germline V and J ends were trimmed by 4 bases and 8 bases, with 12 bases remaining between them. In DNA form, the CDR3 reads TGTGCCATCAGTGCATCAGGGGCGGATTCACCCCTCCACTTT. It codes for CAISASGADSPLHF.

This chain's CDR3 is CASSLGLAGGRETQYF. The CDR3 DNA reads as TGTGCCAGCAGCCTCGGACTAGCGGGAGGAAGAGAGACCCAGTACTTC. The rearrangement uses TRBV7-9 and TRBJ2-5, with TRBD2 identical over 14 bases. The CDR3 totals 16 residues. The junction had 6 bases not matched to a gene; V was cut back by 5 bases and J by 4 bases. CDR1 SEHNR and CDR2 FQNEAQ come from the germline V gene (reference sequence).

V gene TRBV27 combines with J gene TRBJ2-3; the D gene is possibly TRBD2 (5 bases). CDR1 and CDR2 (germline): MNHEY, SMNVEV (reference sequence). There are 13 residues in the CDR3. V was clipped by 3 bases and J by 4 bases, with 8 bases between them. For the CDR3, the DNA is TGTGCCAGCAGTTTTGGACTGGCAGATACGCAGTATTTT. Translated, it gives CASSFGLADTQYF.

The chain recombines TRBV5-8 with TRBJ1-5; D possibly corresponds to TRBD1 (6 bases). V lost 4 bases and J 1 base, leaving 15 bases between the germline ends. CDR3 length: 16 residues. Germline CDR1 SGHTS, CDR2 YDEGEE. CDR3 amino acids: CASSRHVGTSNQPQHF. In DNA, the CDR3 is TGTGCCAGCAGCCGTCATGTAGGGACAAGCAATCAGCCCCAGCATTTT.

J is TRBJ2-5 and V is TRBV12-3 or TRBV12-4; 8 bases are shared with TRBD2. V lost 5 bases, J lost 3 bases, and 2 bases stayed unmatched. This CDR3 is 13 amino acids long. The CDR3 reads CASSQGLEETQYF. The CDR3, as DNA: TGTGCCAGCAGTCAGGGACTAGAAGAGACCCAGTACTTC.

V is TRBV7-9 and J is TRBJ1-5; D ambiguous. V dropped 3 bases and J dropped 8 bases, with 11 bases sitting between them. Per the germline V gene, CDR1 is SEHNR and CDR2 is FQNEAQ (reference sequence). The CDR3 is made up of 13 amino acids. The CDR3, as DNA: TGTGCCAGCAGCTTTGGGCCCGCGAAGCCCCAGCATTTT. Protein product: CASSFGPAKPQHF.

The V call is TRBV4-1, the J call TRBJ2-7; D is unclear. Germline V gene sequence: CDR1 MGHRA, CDR2 YSYEKL. The CDR3 runs 16 residues. V was shortened by 1 base and J by 2 bases, with 15 bases between the two germline ends. CDR3 DNA: TGCGCCAGCAGCCAAGTTTTGAGCGAAATACCCTACGAGCAGTACTTC. Protein sequence: CASSQVLSEIPYEQYF.